A single sample gave rise to the 27 T cell receptor beta chains below, sequenced in a study of shared clonotypes between healthy human individuals. Generated by immunoSEQ multiplex PCR, the TCRdb table keeps only in-frame clones and is missing some. The table shows some 1,600,000 clones, with around 98% occurring only once. Material: naive CD4+ T cells sorted from blood. The sample's subset: CD45RA+ positively selected. The source is a man aged 30 to 45 in good health.

The chain uses TRBV10-3 and TRBJ2-3; no firm D call. The V end lost 2 bases, the J end lost 6 bases, and 24 bases lay between the germline ends. The CDR3 has 18 residues. The germline CDR1 and CDR2 sequences are ENHRY and SYGVKD. This CDR3 is CAISEPGGRNFNADTQYF. The CDR3 DNA reads as TGTGCCATCAGTGAGCCCGGTGGACGGAACTTCAATGCTGATACGCAGTATTTT.

The V call is TRBV18, the J call TRBJ2-6, with unresolved D. Looked up from germline, CDR1 is KGHSH and CDR2 is LQKENI. The CDR3 runs 18 residues. Trimming pared 0 bases from V and 0 bases from J, leaving 12 bases between. The CDR3 sequence: CASSPPSPPGSGANVLTF. CDR3 nucleotide sequence: TGTGCCAGCTCACCACCTTCTCCCCCCGGCTCTGGGGCCAACGTCCTGACTTTC. The variable domain in full, with the rest retrieved from reference TRBV18 and TRBJ2-6, is NAGVMQNPRHLVRRRGQEARLRCSPMKGHSHVYWYRQLPEEGLKFMVYLQKENIIDESGMPKERFSAEFPKEGPSILRIQQVVRGDSAAYFCASSPPSPPGSGANVLTFGAGSRLTVL.

The chain uses TRBV7-9 and TRBJ1-2, with D hard to call. Germline lookup yields CDR1 SEHNR and CDR2 FQNEAQ (reference sequence). CDR3 length: 15 residues. V lost 6 bases and J 1 base, leaving 15 bases between the germline ends. CDR3 DNA: TGTGCCAGCAGTTTGACTTTGGGGAGTAACTATGGCTACACCTTC. Its protein product is CASSLTLGSNYGYTF.

The chain recombines TRBV11-3 with TRBJ1-2; D is possibly TRBD1 (5 bases). Germline loops: CDR1 SGHNT, CDR2 YENEEA. CDR3 length: 18 amino acids. Trimming shortened V by 1 base and J by 6 bases, and 24 bases separated the two germline ends. DNA for the CDR3: TGTGCCAGCAGCTTAGTTCTACCCGGTTGGGGGGGGAACGATGGCTACACCTTC. Translation gives CASSLVLPGWGGNDGYTF.

The V call is TRBV5-1, the J call TRBJ1-1; no definite D call. The V gene's germline CDR1 is SGHRS and CDR2 YFSETQ. The V and J ends lost 4 bases and 0 bases respectively, with 10 bases between them. CDR3 length equals 14 residues. For the CDR3, the DNA is TGCGCCAGCAGCCCAGTCGCAGTGAACACTGAAGCTTTCTTT. It translates to CASSPVAVNTEAFF. Using reference TRBV5-1 and TRBJ1-1 for the parts outside the CDR3, the full variable domain is KAGVTQTPRYLIKTRGQQVTLSCSPISGHRSVSWYQQTPGQGLQFLFEYFSETQRNKGNFPGRFSGRQFSNSRSEMNVSTLELGDSALYLCASSPVAVNTEAFFGQGTRLTVV.

V and J are TRBV4-1 and TRBJ2-1, with D unclear. The CDR3 is 16 residues long. V was shortened by 2 bases and J by 5 bases, with 16 bases between the two germline ends. Germline CDR1 and CDR2: MGHRA and YSYEKL. The CDR3 loop reads CASSQNPPIINNEQFF. CDR3 DNA sequence: TGCGCCAGCAGCCAAAACCCGCCAATAATAAACAATGAGCAGTTCTTC.

The DNA for the CDR3 is TGTGCCAGCAGCCCTCGGCCGTACCAAGAGACCCAGTACTTC. This translates into CASSPRPYQETQYF. The gene calls are TRBV9 and TRBJ2-5, with D unclear. Per germline, CDR1 SGDLS and CDR2 YYNGEE. CDR3 length equals 14 residues. V dropped 4 bases and J dropped 0 bases, with 10 bases sitting between them.

This chain uses TRBV27 with TRBJ2-7; D call uncertain. The germline V and J ends were trimmed by 1 base and 5 bases, with 15 bases remaining between them. This CDR3 is 15 amino acids long. Germline CDR1 reads MNHEY; CDR2 reads SMNVEV (reference sequence). The CDR3 DNA reads as TGTGCCAGCAGTTTATTTCTCGGTAGGACCCACGAGCAGTACTTC. Amino acid sequence: CASSLFLGRTHEQYF.

The chain is built from TRBV9 and TRBJ2-3, with 12 bases aligning to TRBD2. The germline V gene has CDR1 SGDLS and CDR2 YYNGEE. The CDR3 extends over 18 amino acids. J gave up 6 bases and V 2 bases, and 13 bases lay outside the gene matches. CDR3 in amino acids: CASSVSGTSGYRRDTQYF. CDR3 nucleotides: TGTGCCAGCAGCGTTTCCGGGACTAGCGGGTATCGTAGGGATACGCAGTATTTT.

The J gene is TRBJ2-7, the V gene TRBV19, with 14 bases identical to TRBD2. The trim removed 5 bases at V and 6 bases at J, leaving 6 bases unmatched. The CDR3 has 15 amino acids. Germline assignment: CDR1 LNHDA and CDR2 SQIVND (reference sequence). The chain's CDR3 is CASSLGLAGVGEQYF. The CDR3 region has the DNA TGTGCCAGTAGTCTGGGACTAGCGGGAGTGGGCGAGCAGTACTTC.

The chain is built from TRBV4-3 and TRBJ2-1, with 8 bases matching TRBD2. The CDR3 is made up of 14 amino acids. Per germline, CDR1 LGHNA and CDR2 YSLEER. V shed 1 base and J 12 bases; nucleotides not matched to a gene: 8. The CDR3 region is CASSQVRTSSWQFF. The DNA for the CDR3 is TGCGCCAGCAGCCAAGTCCGGACTAGCAGTTGGCAGTTCTTC.

The chain carries TRBV5-1 and TRBJ2-7; D not certain. The CDR3 is 15 residues long. V was pared by 0 bases and J by 0 bases, with 10 bases between. Germline V gene sequence: CDR1 SGHRS, CDR2 YFSETQ. Written as DNA, the CDR3 is TGCGCCAGCAGCTTGGCTCCGTCGCCCTCCTACGAGCAGTACTTC. It is translated as CASSLAPSPSYEQYF.

J is TRBJ2-6 and V is TRBV7-9; the D is unclear. Germline-derived CDR1 and CDR2 are SEHNR and FQNEAQ (reference sequence). This CDR3 has 16 residues. Trimming removed 3 bases from V and 0 bases from J, with 9 bases in between. The CDR3: CASSFRRTSGANVLTF. CDR3 DNA sequence: TGTGCCAGCAGCTTTCGGCGGACCTCTGGGGCCAACGTCCTGACTTTC.

The J gene is TRBJ2-7, the V gene TRBV6-5; D remains unclear. The CDR3 covers 14 residues. Germline assignment: CDR1 MNHEY and CDR2 SVGAGI. V gave up 2 bases and J gave up 3 bases, with 11 bases separating them. The CDR3 region is CASSYRRKDYEQYF. CDR3 DNA: TGTGCCAGCAGTTACCGACGAAAAGACTACGAGCAGTACTTC.

The chain combines TRBV28 with TRBJ2-6; 8 bases fit TRBD1. V lost 5 bases and J lost 4; bases outside the gene matches: 4. CDR1 is MDHEN, CDR2 SYDVKM, per germline. This CDR3 spans 15 amino acids. CDR3 sequence: CASSMTGVGANVLTF. CDR3 DNA: TGTGCCAGCAGTATGACAGGGGTAGGGGCCAACGTCCTGACTTTC.

This chain joins TRBV9 and TRBJ2-2, with D possibly matching TRBD1 (6 bases). The ends were cut back, 2 bases at V and 6 bases at J, with 14 bases in the middle. The CDR3 covers 15 residues. Germline V gene sequence: CDR1 SGDLS, CDR2 YYNGEE. The CDR3 coding sequence is TGTGCCAGCAGCGTCGAGGGGGTCTCTTCCGGGGAGCTGTTTTTT. Its protein product is CASSVEGVSSGELFF.

The chain links TRBV7-9 to TRBJ1-1; D gene ambiguous. With 2 bases removed from V and 3 bases from J, the gap between germline ends came to 7 bases. Looked up from germline, CDR1 is SEHNR and CDR2 is FQNEAQ (reference sequence). The CDR3 has 13 amino acids. This CDR3 reads CASSLQVDTEAFF. CDR3 coding DNA: TGTGCCAGCAGCTTACAAGTTGACACTGAAGCTTTCTTT.

This chain connects TRBV6-5 to TRBJ1-1; no definite D call. CDR1 and CDR2 (germline): MNHEY, SVGAGI. V lost 5 bases to trimming and J lost 1 base, with 8 bases between them. This CDR3 has 13 amino acids. This CDR3 reads CASSREGNTEAFF. The CDR3 DNA sequence: TGTGCCAGCAGTAGGGAGGGGAACACTGAAGCTTTCTTT.

The chain is built from TRBV9 and TRBJ2-3; D call uncertain. CDR1 and CDR2 from the germline V gene are SGDLS and YYNGEE. The CDR3 totals 13 residues. V dropped 4 bases and J dropped 2 bases, with 8 bases sitting between them. CDR3: CASSPHVTDTQYF. In DNA, the CDR3 is TGTGCCAGCAGCCCACATGTCACAGATACGCAGTATTTT.

In this sample, this clone turned up a few times. The V call is TRBV29-1, the J call TRBJ2-3; the match to TRBD1 covers 9 bases. The CDR3 covers 14 residues. The germline V gene encodes CDR1 SQVTM and CDR2 ANQGSEA. Trimming cost V 3 bases and J 1 base; bases outside gene matches: 2. CDR3 bases: TGCAGCGTTGACTGGACAGGGGGCACAGATACGCAGTATTTT. Amino acids: CSVDWTGGTDTQYF.

The genes are TRBV28 and TRBJ2-3; 10 bases fit TRBD1. Germline V gives CDR1 MDHEN, CDR2 SYDVKM. With V trimmed by 6 bases and J by 3 bases, 9 bases remained unmatched. The CDR3 has 16 amino acids. The CDR3 spells CASSHRQGARTDTQYF. The CDR3 bases are TGTGCCAGCAGCCATCGACAGGGGGCACGGACAGATACGCAGTATTTT.

The V call is TRBV15, the J call TRBJ1-5; D not certain. Trimming cost V 0 bases and J 9 bases, with 15 bases left between them. The CDR3 loop spans 15 amino acids. Germline CDR1 is LNHNV and CDR2 is YYDKDF (reference sequence). CDR3 coding DNA: TGTGCCACCAGCAGAGATTTAGGCCGGTGGATGCCCCAGCATTTT. It yields the protein CATSRDLGRWMPQHF.

This clone was detected only a few times. The J gene is TRBJ2-2, the V gene TRBV5-1; D unclear. Trimming removed 0 bases from V and 4 bases from J, with 4 bases in between. Germline assignment: CDR1 SGHRS and CDR2 YFSETQ. There are 13 residues in the CDR3. This CDR3 reads CASSLAITGELFF. Written as DNA, the CDR3 is TGCGCCAGCAGCTTGGCAATCACCGGGGAGCTGTTTTTT.

This rearrangement joins TRBV9 to TRBJ1-1, with TRBD1 matching over 9 bases. With V trimmed by 3 bases and J by 3 bases, 9 bases remained unmatched. Germline CDR1 is SGDLS and CDR2 is YYNGEE. The CDR3 has 16 amino acids. The CDR3 here is CASSAIGQGRDTEAFF. The CDR3, as DNA: TGTGCCAGCAGCGCAATCGGACAGGGGAGAGACACTGAAGCTTTCTTT.

The V gene is TRBV5-1, the J gene TRBJ1-1; no firm D call. The CDR3 length is 14 residues. V lost 2 bases, J lost 1 base, and 9 bases lay in between. CDR1 and CDR2 from the germline V gene are SGHRS and YFSETQ. The CDR3 reads CASSLEGGNTEAFF. CDR3 nucleotide sequence: TGCGCCAGCAGCTTAGAGGGTGGGAACACTGAAGCTTTCTTT.

This clone was detected once. The genes are TRBV18 and TRBJ2-7; 9 bases match TRBD1. Germline lookup yields CDR1 KGHSH and CDR2 LQKENI. This CDR3 is 17 amino acids long. The V segment lost 3 bases and the J segment 2 bases; nucleotides outside the gene matches: 11. The CDR3 loop reads CASSPPNTGTGPYEQYF. CDR3 nucleotide sequence: TGTGCCAGCTCACCCCCGAATACCGGGACAGGGCCCTACGAGCAGTACTTC.

The J gene is TRBJ2-5, the V gene TRBV6-4; 7 bases match TRBD1. Germline-derived CDR1 and CDR2 are MRHNA and SNTAGT. The length of the CDR3 is 17 residues. The V gene end was trimmed by 4 bases and the J gene end by 3 bases; junction bases not matched to a gene: 14. DNA of the CDR3: TGTGCCAGCAGTGCGATATTAAGGGGGCGGAGTAAAGAGACCCAGTACTTC. This translates into CASSAILRGRSKETQYF.